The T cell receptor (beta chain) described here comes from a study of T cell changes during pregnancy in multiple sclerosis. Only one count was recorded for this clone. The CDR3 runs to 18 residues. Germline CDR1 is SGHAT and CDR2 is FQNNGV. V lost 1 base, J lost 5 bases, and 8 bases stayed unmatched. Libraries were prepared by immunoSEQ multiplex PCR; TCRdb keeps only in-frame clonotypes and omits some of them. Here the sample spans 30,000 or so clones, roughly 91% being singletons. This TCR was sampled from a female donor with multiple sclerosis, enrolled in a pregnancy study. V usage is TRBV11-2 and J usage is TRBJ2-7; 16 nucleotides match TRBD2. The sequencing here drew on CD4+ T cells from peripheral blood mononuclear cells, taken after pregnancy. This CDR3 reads CASSLAGTSGRDFDEQYF. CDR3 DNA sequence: TGTGCCAGCAGCTTAGCGGGGACTAGCGGGAGGGATTTCGACGAGCAGTACTTC.